Presented here are 18 T cell receptor beta chains from one specimen sequenced in a study of shared T cell receptors in the human thymus. Libraries were prepared by immunoSEQ multiplex PCR; TCRdb keeps only in-frame clonotypes and omits some of them. The table shows over 650,000 clones, with 80% to 90% occurring only once. These data also featured in a second study, about human thymus T cells.

Input material: thymocytes. These receptor sequences come from a boy under two years old with a congenital heart defect.

The chain employs TRBV5-4 and TRBJ2-7; D is unclear. Trimming removed 4 bases at V and 5 bases at J, with 10 bases between. Germline CDR1 reads SGHNT; CDR2 reads YYREEE (reference sequence). The CDR3 loop spans 12 amino acids. CDR3: CASSLPPDEQYF. The CDR3 DNA reads as TGTGCCAGCAGCCTACCTCCCGACGAGCAGTACTTC.

The gene calls are TRBV6-4 and TRBJ2-2; 7 bases are shared with TRBD2. V was pared by 8 bases and J by 2 bases, with 8 bases of the junction left unmatched. Germline V gives CDR1 MRHNA, CDR2 SNTAGT. This CDR3 spans 15 amino acids. CDR3 sequence: CASASRGDNTGELFF. The CDR3 nucleotides read TGTGCCAGCGCCTCCCGGGGGGACAACACCGGGGAGCTGTTTTTT.

The chain links TRBV11-2 to TRBJ2-7; perhaps TRBD2 as D (7 bases). The germline CDR1 and CDR2 sequences are SGHAT and FQNNGV. The CDR3 totals 16 residues. V was pared by 5 bases and J by 6 bases, with 23 bases between. CDR3 DNA: TGTGCCAGCAGCGAGGAGGGGGGGAGTCTAGGCGTCGAGCAGTACTTC. It is translated as CASSEEGGSLGVEQYF. Combining the CDR3 with reference TRBV11-2 and TRBJ2-7 gives the whole variable domain EAGVAQSPRYKIIEKRQSVAFWCNPISGHATLYWYQQILGQGPKLLIQFQNNGVVDDSQLPKDRFSAERLKGVDSTLKIQPAKLEDSAVYLCASSEEGGSLGVEQYFGPGTRLTVT.

V usage is TRBV5-4 and J usage is TRBJ2-2; possible D gene TRBD1, 5 bases. CDR3 length equals 13 residues. The V end lost 2 bases, the J end lost 8 bases, and 10 bases lay between the germline ends. The V gene's germline CDR1 is SGHNT and CDR2 YYREEE (reference sequence). This chain's CDR3 is CASSLGVRGELFF. CDR3 nucleotides: TGTGCCAGCAGCTTAGGGGTGAGGGGGGAGCTGTTTTTT.

V gene TRBV28 combines with J gene TRBJ2-5; the match to TRBD1 covers 9 bases. The length of the CDR3 is 16 residues. The J segment lost 5 bases and the V segment lost 6 bases, leaving 13 bases of the junction unmatched. Germline V gives CDR1 MDHEN, CDR2 SYDVKM. CDR3 sequence reads: CASSRGTGNRVETQYF. In DNA form, the CDR3 reads TGTGCCAGCAGCCGCGGGACAGGGAATCGGGTGGAGACCCAGTACTTC. The full variable domain, in which reference TRBV28 and TRBJ2-5 provide the parts outside the CDR3, is DVKVTQSSRYLVKRTGEKVFLECVQDMDHENMFWYRQDPGLGLRLIYFSYDVKMKEKGDIPEGYSVSREKKERFSLILESASTNQTSMYLCASSRGTGNRVETQYFGPGTRLLVL.

V is TRBV27 and J is TRBJ1-1; 8 nucleotides align to TRBD1. From germline, CDR1 is MNHEY and CDR2 SMNVEV (reference sequence). The junction had 5 bases not matched to a gene; V was cut back by 4 bases and J by 1 base. The length of the CDR3 is 15 residues. CDR3 coding DNA: TGTGCCAGCAGTTCCCGGACAGGGACGAACACTGAAGCTTTCTTT. It yields the protein CASSSRTGTNTEAFF.

The chain combines TRBV28 with TRBJ1-6, with D possibly being TRBD1 (6 bases). The germline gives CDR1 MDHEN, CDR2 SYDVKM. V shed 5 bases and J shed 0 bases, with 17 bases lying between them. The length of the CDR3 is 18 residues. The CDR3 nucleotides read TGTGCCAGCAGTCGACCTGGACAGACGAGCTCCTATAATTCACCCCTCCACTTT. Its protein is CASSRPGQTSSYNSPLHF.

The chain links TRBV6-1 to TRBJ2-7; 11 nucleotides line up with TRBD1. The CDR3 consists of 14 residues. The germline CDR1 and CDR2 sequences are MNHNS and SASEGT. V shed 4 bases, J shed 6 bases, and the junction held 5 bases outside the gene matches. This CDR3 is CASSGGQGVGEQYF. In DNA, the CDR3 is TGTGCCAGCAGTGGGGGACAGGGGGTAGGCGAGCAGTACTTC.

This chain uses TRBV25-1 with TRBJ1-4, with TRBD1 identical over 8 bases. The V and J ends lost 3 bases and 3 bases, in that order; junction bases with no gene match: 6. CDR1 MGHDK and CDR2 SYGVNS come from the germline V gene. CDR3 length: 16 residues. The CDR3 spells CASSESTGGPNEKLFF. CDR3 DNA sequence: TGTGCCAGCAGTGAGTCAACAGGGGGACCTAATGAAAAACTGTTTTTT.

The chain is built from TRBV2 and TRBJ2-7; 10 positions agree with TRBD2. Germline V lookup: CDR1 SNHLY, CDR2 FYNNEI. The CDR3 totals 15 residues. V trimming: 5 bases; J trimming: 2 bases; junction bases outside the gene matches: 6. Here the CDR3 reads CASSKRTSGTYEQYF. The CDR3 nucleotides read TGTGCCAGCAGTAAGAGGACTAGCGGAACCTACGAGCAGTACTTC.

The chain employs TRBV21-1 and TRBJ1-4; whether TRBD1, the table's D call, matches the DNA was not checked. TRBV21-1 is assigned pseudogene status. This CDR3 is 19 amino acids long. The DNA of the CDR3 is TGTGCCAGCAGCAAAAGGGATCCGGGACACTTAGCAACTAATGAAAAACTGTTTTTT. Residues: CASSKRDPGHLATNEKLFF.

This rearrangement joins TRBV19 to TRBJ1-1, with unresolved D. The CDR3 is made up of 16 amino acids. CDR1 and CDR2 from the germline V gene are LNHDA and SQIVND (reference sequence). V lost 2 bases, J lost 1 base, and 14 bases lay in between. Here the CDR3 reads CASSISREDENTEAFF. The CDR3 coding sequence is TGTGCCAGTAGTATATCTCGGGAGGATGAGAACACTGAAGCTTTCTTT.

Written as DNA, the CDR3 is TGTGCCAGCACCAGGACAGGGGGGGAACAGCCCCAGCATTTT. Its protein product is CASTRTGGEQPQHF. The chain combines TRBV28 with TRBJ1-5; 10 bases align to TRBD1. Germline V gene data show CDR1 as MDHEN and CDR2 as SYDVKM. The V gene end was trimmed by 7 bases and the J gene end by 7 bases; junction bases not matched to a gene: 7. The CDR3 is made up of 14 amino acids.

The chain uses TRBV7-2 and TRBJ1-4; D gene ambiguous. CDR3 length: 17 residues. V was trimmed by 3 bases and J by 4 bases, leaving 18 bases between them. CDR1 is SGHTA, CDR2 FQGNSA, per germline. CDR3 protein: CASSFTPRGLNNEKLFF. Here the CDR3 DNA reads TGTGCCAGCAGCTTTACCCCCAGAGGGCTAAATAATGAAAAACTGTTTTTT.

The genes are TRBV27 and TRBJ2-6; D possibly corresponds to TRBD1 (5 bases). V shed 1 base and J shed 3 bases, with 7 bases lying between them. CDR1 is MNHEY, CDR2 SMNVEV, per germline (reference sequence). CDR3 length: 15 amino acids. The CDR3 DNA is TGTGCCAGCAGTTTATTGGGGCGTGGGGCCAACGTCCTGACTTTC. Residues: CASSLLGRGANVLTF.

The V and J genes are TRBV29-1 and TRBJ2-3; tentatively, D is TRBD1 (5 bases). V gave up 4 bases and J gave up 0 bases, with 14 bases separating them. The germline CDR1 and CDR2 sequences are SQVTM and ANQGSEA. CDR3 length: 15 residues. CDR3 coding DNA: TGCAGCGTTGTAGGTCCTGGGGCTAGCACAGATACGCAGTATTTT. Translated: CSVVGPGASTDTQYF.

In its sample, this clone was seen a few times. The rearrangement links TRBV27 to TRBJ2-5; D ambiguous. The CDR3 runs 16 residues. The V and J ends lost 1 base and 1 base respectively, with 13 bases between them. Germline loops: CDR1 MNHEY, CDR2 SMNVEV (reference sequence). The CDR3 sequence: CASSLFGPVAQETQYF. CDR3 bases: TGTGCCAGCAGTTTATTCGGTCCCGTTGCCCAAGAGACCCAGTACTTC.

A word on this clone: Compared with germline, one end of the junction differs, possibly owing to a read error. This chain connects TRBV29-1 to TRBJ1-1, with D possibly TRBD1 on 6 matching bases. Germline CDR1 reads SQVTM; CDR2 reads ANQGSEA. The CDR3 runs 13 residues. Here the CDR3 reads CSVFSDRNIEAFF. CDR3 DNA: TGCAGCGTATTTTCGGACAGAAACATTGAAGCTTTCTTT.